Included here is one TCR beta chain sequence, with context. The repertoire was sequenced with immunoSEQ multiplex PCR; TCRdb's copy has only in-frame clones and lacks some. The table records just under 95,000 clones, 60% to 85% of them present only once. This sample is drawn from a study of blood T cell repertoires in COVID-19. Overall study: Sources were T cells, B-cell-depleted T cells, or PBMCs; the material itself was cDNA or gDNA.

The CDR3 loop spans 16 amino acids. The V gene end was trimmed by 9 bases and the J gene end by 0 bases; junction bases not matched to a gene: 9. Looked up from germline, CDR1 is LNHDA and CDR2 is SQIVND (reference sequence). Sequenced material: peripheral blood. The TCR sequence derives from a man aged 45-65 years who had recovered from COVID-19. The chain couples TRBV19 to TRBJ1-3, with 9 positions matching TRBD1. Here the CDR3 reads CASIGQGSSSGNTIYF. The CDR3 bases are TGTGCCAGCATCGGACAGGGGTCCAGCTCTGGAAACACCATATATTTT.